This TCR beta chain was captured in a study of OX40 agonist ivuxolimab in advanced cancers. V dropped 2 bases and J dropped 3; count of bases not matched to a gene: 3. Per germline, CDR1 KGHSH and CDR2 LQKENI. CDR3 length: 14 residues. Clones were read by immunoSEQ multiplex PCR, and TCRdb kept only the in-frame ones, dropping some. The top ten hold about 10% of the sample, which has about 69,000 clones, nearly 90% seen once. Sequencing used CD4+ or CD8+ T cells sorted from blood, obtained in a trial of the OX40 agonist ivuxolimab. This clonotype was sampled from an adult with an advanced solid tumor such as melanoma, head and neck, liver or kidney cancer. The chain couples TRBV18 to TRBJ2-7; 8 positions agree with TRBD2. The chain's CDR3 is CASSPGTRIYEQYF. The CDR3 DNA reads TGTGCCAGCTCACCAGGGACTAGAATCTACGAGCAGTACTTC.